This T cell receptor (beta chain) was captured by sequencing in a study of T cells in Graves' hyperthyroidism and ophthalmopathy. Uncontrolled infection, other autoimmune disease, pregnancy or lactation barred patients from enrollment. The CDR3 is 15 amino acids. Germline values: CDR1 MNHEY, CDR2 SVGAGI. V was trimmed by 0 bases and J by 5 bases, leaving 13 bases between them. In its sample, this clonotype was seen a few times. What was amplified from RNA transcripts were TCR beta CDR3 regions. The HTBI set primed first-round TCR CDR3 RT-PCR. TCRdb re-called the multiplex PCR reads with MiXCR, one entry per CDR3 protein. This table has fewer than 550,000 distinct CDR3 sequences, roughly a quarter appearing once.

The TCR comes from a woman aged 25 to 39 with Graves' ophthalmopathy. The V and J genes are TRBV6-5 and TRBJ1-1; no clear D. The sample taken for sequencing was blood. The CDR3 DNA is TGTGCCAGCAGTTACTCGTGGGGTAAGGTAACTGAAGCTTTCTTT. Encoded protein: CASSYSWGKVTEAFF.